These T cell receptor beta chains were read from a single sample in a study of regulatory T cells in long-lasting Graves disease. One entry per CDR3 protein results from TCRdb running MiXCR on the multiplex PCR reads. This repertoire shows about 470,000 distinct CDR3 sequences, roughly 17% found once; its top ten account for approximately 12%. The same sample was also studied in work on T cells in Graves' hyperthyroidism and ophthalmopathy.

The input for sequencing was peripheral blood mononuclear cells (PBMCs), taken at new diagnosis, from a patient treated with antithyroid drugs. The receptors stem from a man aged 40-55 years with Graves disease. The CDR3 runs from the conserved cysteine through the conserved F or W. A D gene is named only where the DNA matches it firmly. Clone size appears in some rows only: once, few, many, or a class for an expanded clone.

v_gene: TRBV29-1
j_gene: TRBJ2-3
abundance: few
d_gene: TRBD2
CDR3aa: CSGGLAGVDTQYF
CDR3nt: TGCAGCGGGGGACTAGCGGGAGTAGATACGCAGTATTTT

v_gene: TRBV7-9
j_gene: TRBJ2-7
abundance: .
d_gene: .
CDR3aa: CASSFPLGGPYEQYF
CDR3nt: TGTGCCAGCAGCTTCCCACTCGGGGGACCCTACGAGCAGTACTTC

v_gene: TRBV11-3
j_gene: TRBJ2-2
abundance: many
d_gene: .
CDR3aa: CASSPYTGDGDTGELFF
CDR3nt: TGTGCCAGCAGCCCCTACACTGGCGACGGGGACACCGGGGAGCTGTTTTTT

v_gene: TRBV30
j_gene: TRBJ2-7
abundance: many
d_gene: TRBD1
CDR3aa: CAWMGQGVFYEQYF
CDR3nt: TGTGCCTGGATGGGACAGGGGGTTTTCTACGAGCAGTACTTC

v_gene: TRBV5-1
j_gene: TRBJ1-2
abundance: many
d_gene: .
CDR3aa: CASSSVLAGSYGYTF
CDR3nt: TGCGCCAGCAGCTCCGTCCTGGCAGGGAGCTATGGCTACACCTTC

v_gene: TRBV7-9
j_gene: TRBJ2-5
abundance: many
d_gene: TRBD2
CDR3aa: CASSLTSDQETQYF
CDR3nt: TGTGCCAGCAGCCTAACTAGCGACCAAGAGACCCAGTACTTC

v_gene: TRBV28
j_gene: TRBJ2-3
abundance: .
d_gene: TRBD2
CDR3aa: CASSLMGLAGVVTDTQYF
CDR3nt: TGTGCCAGCAGTTTGATGGGACTAGCGGGAGTAGTCACAGATACGCAGTATTTT

v_gene: TRBV29-1
j_gene: TRBJ2-3
abundance: many
d_gene: .
CDR3aa: CSVELIELADTQYF
CDR3nt: TGCAGCGTTGAGTTGATAGAATTGGCAGATACGCAGTATTTT

v_gene: TRBV2
j_gene: TRBJ2-7
abundance: many
d_gene: TRBD1
CDR3aa: CASSPGQVLYEQYF
CDR3nt: TGTGCCAGCAGCCCGGGACAGGTCCTATACGAGCAGTACTTC

v_gene: TRBV2
j_gene: TRBJ2-7
abundance: many
d_gene: TRBD2
CDR3aa: CASSEVLFASGGTYEQYF
CDR3nt: TGTGCCAGCAGTGAAGTTTTGTTTGCTAGCGGGGGAACCTACGAGCAGTACTTC

v_gene: TRBV20-1
j_gene: TRBJ1-1
abundance: many
d_gene: .
CDR3aa: CSASINTEAFF
CDR3nt: TGCAGTGCCAGCATTAACACTGAAGCTTTCTTT

v_gene: TRBV12-5
j_gene: TRBJ2-7
abundance: .
d_gene: TRBD2
CDR3aa: CASGASSGKVYEQYF
CDR3nt: TGTGCTAGTGGGGCCTCTAGCGGGAAGGTCTACGAGCAGTACTTC

v_gene: TRBV12-3/TRBV12-4
j_gene: TRBJ2-1
abundance: many
d_gene: .
CDR3aa: CASSQGGNEQFF
CDR3nt: TGTGCCAGCAGTCAAGGGGGAAATGAGCAGTTCTTC

v_gene: TRBV6-4
j_gene: TRBJ1-5
abundance: many
d_gene: .
CDR3aa: CASSRFNQPQHF
CDR3nt: TGTGCCAGCAGTCGCTTCAATCAGCCCCAGCATTTT

v_gene: TRBV28
j_gene: TRBJ2-3
abundance: many
d_gene: TRBD2
CDR3aa: CASFPSGRGTDTQYF
CDR3nt: TGTGCCAGCTTCCCCAGCGGGAGGGGCACAGATACGCAGTATTTT

v_gene: TRBV2
j_gene: TRBJ1-2
abundance: .
d_gene: TRBD1
CDR3aa: CASGGDREYGYTF
CDR3nt: TGTGCCAGCGGGGGGGACAGGGAATATGGCTACACCTTC

v_gene: TRBV7-8
j_gene: TRBJ2-7
abundance: many
d_gene: .
CDR3aa: CASGPIGPMGEQYF
CDR3nt: TGTGCCAGCGGACCAATCGGGCCGATGGGCGAGCAGTACTTC

v_gene: TRBV2
j_gene: TRBJ2-2
abundance: many
d_gene: .
CDR3aa: CASRAGGYTGELFF
CDR3nt: TGTGCCAGCAGGGCCGGGGGATATACCGGGGAGCTGTTTTTT

v_gene: TRBV9
j_gene: TRBJ2-5
abundance: .
d_gene: TRBD2
CDR3aa: CASSVSGTSGPEETQYF
CDR3nt: TGTGCCAGCAGCGTGTCCGGGACTAGCGGACCCGAAGAGACCCAGTACTTC

v_gene: TRBV24-1
j_gene: TRBJ2-7
abundance: .
d_gene: TRBD2
CDR3aa: CATSDSGLPSYEQYF
CDR3nt: TGTGCCACCAGTGATTCGGGACTACCCTCCTACGAGCAGTACTTC

v_gene: TRBV12-3/TRBV12-4
j_gene: TRBJ1-1
abundance: many
d_gene: .
CDR3aa: CASREVGGANTEAFF
CDR3nt: TGTGCCAGCAGGGAGGTAGGGGGTGCGAACACTGAAGCTTTCTTT

v_gene: TRBV6-2/TRBV6-3
j_gene: TRBJ2-7
abundance: few
d_gene: .
CDR3aa: CASSYSEGVTSYEQYF
CDR3nt: TGTGCCAGCAGTTACTCCGAAGGGGTTACATCCTACGAGCAGTACTTC

v_gene: TRBV7-8
j_gene: TRBJ1-4
abundance: many
d_gene: .
CDR3aa: CASRSGTGNEKLFF
CDR3nt: TGTGCCAGCAGGTCCGGGACGGGTAATGAAAAACTGTTTTTT

v_gene: TRBV20-1
j_gene: TRBJ2-3
abundance: many
d_gene: TRBD2
CDR3aa: CSVKTSGTSTDTQYF
CDR3nt: TGCAGTGTCAAGACTAGCGGGACAAGCACAGATACGCAGTATTTT

v_gene: TRBV6-1
j_gene: TRBJ2-6
abundance: few
d_gene: .
CDR3aa: CASSKGGANVLTF
CDR3nt: TGTGCCAGCAGTAAAGGGGGGGCCAACGTCCTGACTTTC

v_gene: TRBV3-1
j_gene: TRBJ2-7
abundance: many
d_gene: .
CDR3aa: CASSQGGFASEQYF
CDR3nt: TGTGCCAGCAGCCAGGGTGGGTTTGCAAGCGAGCAGTACTTC

v_gene: TRBV25-1
j_gene: TRBJ2-7
abundance: many
d_gene: TRBD2
CDR3aa: CASSGQQRGSYEQYF
CDR3nt: TGTGCCAGCAGCGGCCAGCAGCGGGGTTCCTACGAGCAGTACTTC

v_gene: TRBV9
j_gene: TRBJ2-6
abundance: few
d_gene: .
CDR3aa: CASSVGGSFGANVLTF
CDR3nt: TGTGCCAGCAGCGTAGGAGGAAGCTTTGGGGCCAACGTCCTGACTTTC

v_gene: TRBV15
j_gene: TRBJ2-3
abundance: few
d_gene: .
CDR3aa: CATSIGRSTDTQYF
CDR3nt: TGTGCCACCAGCATCGGGCGAAGCACAGATACGCAGTATTTT

v_gene: TRBV15
j_gene: TRBJ1-1
abundance: .
d_gene: .
CDR3aa: CATSRDLSTPNTEAFF
CDR3nt: TGTGCCACCAGCAGAGATCTATCCACCCCGAACACTGAAGCTTTCTTT

v_gene: TRBV24-1
j_gene: TRBJ1-1
abundance: .
d_gene: .
CDR3aa: CATSDFALSVNTEAFF
CDR3nt: TGTGCCACCAGTGATTTTGCTTTGTCTGTGAACACTGAAGCTTTCTTT

v_gene: TRBV27
j_gene: TRBJ1-4
abundance: many
d_gene: .
CDR3aa: CASSFGGGNEKLFF
CDR3nt: TGTGCCAGCAGTTTTGGAGGGGGTAATGAAAAACTGTTTTTT

v_gene: TRBV5-5
j_gene: TRBJ1-5
abundance: many
d_gene: TRBD1
CDR3aa: CASSRSRDRGRDQPQHF
CDR3nt: TGTGCCAGCAGCCGTTCCAGAGACAGGGGCCGGGATCAGCCCCAGCATTTT

v_gene: TRBV6-1
j_gene: TRBJ1-2
abundance: many
d_gene: .
CDR3aa: CASSLSGRGNYGYTF
CDR3nt: TGTGCCAGCAGTCTCTCGGGGAGGGGAAACTATGGCTACACCTTC

v_gene: TRBV28
j_gene: TRBJ1-5
abundance: many
d_gene: TRBD1
CDR3aa: CASRATSQGAIRRAQHF
CDR3nt: TGTGCCAGCAGGGCCACATCACAGGGGGCAATTAGAAGGGCCCAGCATTTT

v_gene: TRBV2
j_gene: TRBJ2-3
abundance: many
d_gene: .
CDR3aa: CASIALGDTQYF
CDR3nt: TGTGCCAGCATAGCCCTAGGGGATACGCAGTATTTT

v_gene: TRBV7-9
j_gene: TRBJ2-1
abundance: .
d_gene: .
CDR3aa: CASSLIELREPSYNEQFF
CDR3nt: TGTGCCAGCAGCTTAATCGAATTGAGGGAGCCTTCCTACAATGAGCAGTTCTTC

v_gene: TRBV6-2/TRBV6-3
j_gene: TRBJ2-7
abundance: many
d_gene: TRBD2
CDR3aa: CASRLGLAGGEQYF
CDR3nt: TGTGCCAGCAGGTTGGGACTAGCGGGAGGAGAGCAGTACTTC

v_gene: TRBV6-2/TRBV6-3
j_gene: TRBJ2-7
abundance: many
d_gene: TRBD1
CDR3aa: CASSYSRDRGFYEQYF
CDR3nt: TGTGCCAGCAGTTATAGTCGAGACAGGGGTTTCTACGAGCAGTACTTC

v_gene: TRBV24-1
j_gene: TRBJ2-3
abundance: many
d_gene: .
CDR3aa: CATSDLTSPGTDTQYF
CDR3nt: TGTGCCACCAGTGATTTGACCTCACCCGGCACAGATACGCAGTATTTT

v_gene: TRBV11-2
j_gene: TRBJ1-2
abundance: many
d_gene: TRBD1
CDR3aa: CASSLGSRGRSNYGYTF
CDR3nt: TGTGCCAGCAGCTTAGGTAGCAGGGGGCGTTCGAACTATGGCTACACCTTC

v_gene: TRBV30
j_gene: TRBJ1-1
abundance: many
d_gene: .
CDR3aa: CAWSGRDRTGNTEAFF
CDR3nt: TGTGCCTGGAGTGGTAGGGATCGGACTGGGAACACTGAAGCTTTCTTT

v_gene: TRBV12-3/TRBV12-4
j_gene: TRBJ2-2
abundance: few
d_gene: .
CDR3aa: CASKSMTGELFF
CDR3nt: TGTGCCAGCAAGAGTATGACCGGGGAGCTGTTTTTT

v_gene: TRBV20-1
j_gene: TRBJ2-7
abundance: many
d_gene: TRBD2
CDR3aa: CSAASGRVNEQYF
CDR3nt: TGCAGTGCCGCTAGCGGGAGAGTGAACGAGCAGTACTTC